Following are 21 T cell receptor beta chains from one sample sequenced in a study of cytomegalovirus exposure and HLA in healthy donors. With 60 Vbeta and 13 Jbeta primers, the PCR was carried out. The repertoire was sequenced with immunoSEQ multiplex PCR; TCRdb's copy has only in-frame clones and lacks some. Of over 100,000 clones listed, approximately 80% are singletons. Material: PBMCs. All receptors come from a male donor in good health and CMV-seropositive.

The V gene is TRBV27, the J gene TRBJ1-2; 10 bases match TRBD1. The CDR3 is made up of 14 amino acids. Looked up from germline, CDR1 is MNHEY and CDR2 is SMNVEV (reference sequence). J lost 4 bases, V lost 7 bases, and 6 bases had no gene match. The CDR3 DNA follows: TGTGCCAGCAAACGGACAGGGGGGGTCTATGGCTACACCTTC. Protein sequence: CASKRTGGVYGYTF.

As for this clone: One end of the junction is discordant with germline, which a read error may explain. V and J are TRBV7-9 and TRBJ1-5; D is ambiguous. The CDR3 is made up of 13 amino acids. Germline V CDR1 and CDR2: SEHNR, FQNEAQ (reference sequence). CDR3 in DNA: TGTTCCAGCAGCTTAAGGGAGAGTCAGCCCCAGCATTTT. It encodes CSSSLRESQPQHF.

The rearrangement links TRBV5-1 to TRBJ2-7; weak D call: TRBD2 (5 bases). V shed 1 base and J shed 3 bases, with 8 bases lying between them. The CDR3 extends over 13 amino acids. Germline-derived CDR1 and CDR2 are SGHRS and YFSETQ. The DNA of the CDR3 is TGCGCCAGCAGCTTGAGGGAGAGCTACGAGCAGTACTTC. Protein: CASSLRESYEQYF.

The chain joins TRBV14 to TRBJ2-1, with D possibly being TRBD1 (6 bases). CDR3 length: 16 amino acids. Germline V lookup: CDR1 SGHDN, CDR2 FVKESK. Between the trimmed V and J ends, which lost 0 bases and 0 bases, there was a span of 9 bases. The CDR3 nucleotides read TGTGCCAGCAGCCAAGATCAGGACAGCTCCTACAATGAGCAGTTCTTC. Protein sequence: CASSQDQDSSYNEQFF.

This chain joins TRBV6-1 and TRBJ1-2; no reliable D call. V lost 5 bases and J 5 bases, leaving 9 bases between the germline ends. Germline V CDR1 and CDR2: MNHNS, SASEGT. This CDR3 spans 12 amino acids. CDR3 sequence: CASSIGVYGYTF. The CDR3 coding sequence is TGTGCCAGCAGTATCGGTGTGTATGGCTACACCTTC.

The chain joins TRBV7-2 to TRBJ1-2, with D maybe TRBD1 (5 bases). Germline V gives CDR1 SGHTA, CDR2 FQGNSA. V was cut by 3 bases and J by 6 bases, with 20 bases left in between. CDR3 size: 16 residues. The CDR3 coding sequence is TGTGCCAGCAGCTTCGACAGCACAACGACTGATAATGGCTACACCTTC. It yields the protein CASSFDSTTTDNGYTF.

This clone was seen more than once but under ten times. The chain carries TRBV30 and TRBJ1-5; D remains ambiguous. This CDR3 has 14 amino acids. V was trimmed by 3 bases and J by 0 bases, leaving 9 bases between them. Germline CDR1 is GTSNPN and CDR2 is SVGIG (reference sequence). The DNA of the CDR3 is TGTGCCTGGAGCGCGGAGAATAGCAATCAGCCCCAGCATTTT. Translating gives CAWSAENSNQPQHF.

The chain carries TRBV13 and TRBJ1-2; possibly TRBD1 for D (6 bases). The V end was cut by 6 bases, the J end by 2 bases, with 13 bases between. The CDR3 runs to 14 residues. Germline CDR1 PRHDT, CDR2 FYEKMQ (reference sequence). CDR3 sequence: CASSQGGGNYGYTF. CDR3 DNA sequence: TGTGCCAGCAGTCAAGGGGGGGGGAACTATGGCTACACCTTC.

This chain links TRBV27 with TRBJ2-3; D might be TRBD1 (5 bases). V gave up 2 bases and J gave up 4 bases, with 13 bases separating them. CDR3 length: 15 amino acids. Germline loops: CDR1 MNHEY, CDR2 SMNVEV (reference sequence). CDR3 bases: TGTGCCAGCAGTTTAAATCCAGGGAAGGCAGATACGCAGTATTTT. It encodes CASSLNPGKADTQYF.

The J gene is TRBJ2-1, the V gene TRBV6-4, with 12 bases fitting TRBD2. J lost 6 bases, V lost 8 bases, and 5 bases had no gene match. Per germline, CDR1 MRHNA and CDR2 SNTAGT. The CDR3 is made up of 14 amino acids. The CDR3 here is CASAGLAGSNEQFF. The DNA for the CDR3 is TGTGCCAGCGCAGGACTAGCGGGGTCCAATGAGCAGTTCTTC.

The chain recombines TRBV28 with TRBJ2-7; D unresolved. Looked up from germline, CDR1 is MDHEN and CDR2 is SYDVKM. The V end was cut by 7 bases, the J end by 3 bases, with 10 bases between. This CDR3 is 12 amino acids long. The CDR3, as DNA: TGTGCCAGCAACCTCCCCGGCTACGAGCAGTACTTC. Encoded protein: CASNLPGYEQYF.

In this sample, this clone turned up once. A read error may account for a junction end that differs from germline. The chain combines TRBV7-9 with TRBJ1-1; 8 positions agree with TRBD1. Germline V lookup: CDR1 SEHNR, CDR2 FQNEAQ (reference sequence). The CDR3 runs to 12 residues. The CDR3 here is CSSSNRTGSAFF. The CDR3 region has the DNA TGTTCCAGCAGCAACCGGACAGGGAGTGCTTTCTTT.

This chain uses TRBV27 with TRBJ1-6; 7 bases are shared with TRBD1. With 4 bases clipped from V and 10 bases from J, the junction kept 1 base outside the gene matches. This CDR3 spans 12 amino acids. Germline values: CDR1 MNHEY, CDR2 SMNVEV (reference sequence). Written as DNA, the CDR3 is TGTGCCAGCAGTTACAGGGGATCACCCCTCCACTTT. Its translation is CASSYRGSPLHF.

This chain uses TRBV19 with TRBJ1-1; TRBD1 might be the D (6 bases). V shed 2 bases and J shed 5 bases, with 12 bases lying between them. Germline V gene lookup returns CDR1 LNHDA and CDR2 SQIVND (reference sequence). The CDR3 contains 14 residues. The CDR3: CASSINWGPTEAFF. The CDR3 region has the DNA TGTGCCAGTAGTATAAATTGGGGGCCTACTGAAGCTTTCTTT.

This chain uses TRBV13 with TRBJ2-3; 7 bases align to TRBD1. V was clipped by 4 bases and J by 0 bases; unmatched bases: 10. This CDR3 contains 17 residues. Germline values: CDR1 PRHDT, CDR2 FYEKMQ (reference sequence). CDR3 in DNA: TGTGCCAGCAGCTCAAGAACCGGGACAGTCAGCACAGATACGCAGTATTTT. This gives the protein CASSSRTGTVSTDTQYF.

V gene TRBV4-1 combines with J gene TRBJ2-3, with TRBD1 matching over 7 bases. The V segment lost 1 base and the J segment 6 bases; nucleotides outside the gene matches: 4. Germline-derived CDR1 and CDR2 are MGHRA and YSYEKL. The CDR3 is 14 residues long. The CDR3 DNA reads TGCGCCAGCAGCCAAGGTCAGGGGGAGGATACGCAGTATTTT. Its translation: CASSQGQGEDTQYF.

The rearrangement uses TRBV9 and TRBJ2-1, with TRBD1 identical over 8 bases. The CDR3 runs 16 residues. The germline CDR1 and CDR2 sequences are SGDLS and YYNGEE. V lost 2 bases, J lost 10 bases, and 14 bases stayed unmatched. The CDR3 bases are TGTGCCAGCAGCGTTGGCCATCCTGGGACAGGTCTGGAGCAGTTCTTC. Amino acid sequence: CASSVGHPGTGLEQFF. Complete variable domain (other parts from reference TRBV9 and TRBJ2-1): DSGVTQTPKHLITATGQRVTLRCSPRSGDLSVYWYQQSLDQGLQFLIQYYNGEERAKGNILERFSAQQFPDLHSELNLSSLELGDSALYFCASSVGHPGTGLEQFFGPGTRLTVL.

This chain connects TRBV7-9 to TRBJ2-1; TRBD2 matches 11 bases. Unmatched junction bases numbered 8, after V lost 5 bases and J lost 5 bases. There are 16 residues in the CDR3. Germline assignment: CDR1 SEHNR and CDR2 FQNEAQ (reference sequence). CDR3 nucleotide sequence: TGTGCCAGCAGCCAAGCTAGCGGGGGGACACACAATGAGCAGTTCTTC. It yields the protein CASSQASGGTHNEQFF.

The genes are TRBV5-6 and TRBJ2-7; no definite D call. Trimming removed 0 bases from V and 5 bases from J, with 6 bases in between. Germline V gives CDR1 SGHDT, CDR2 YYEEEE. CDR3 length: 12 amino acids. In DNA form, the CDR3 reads TGTGCCAGCAGCTTGGAGGCGGACGAGCAGTACTTC. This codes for CASSLEADEQYF.

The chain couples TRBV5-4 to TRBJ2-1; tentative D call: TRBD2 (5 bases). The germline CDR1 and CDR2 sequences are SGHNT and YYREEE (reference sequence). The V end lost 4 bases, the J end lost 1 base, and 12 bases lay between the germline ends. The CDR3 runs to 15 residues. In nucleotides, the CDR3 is TGTGCCAGCAGCCTAGACGGGATGTCCTACAATGAGCAGTTCTTC. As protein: CASSLDGMSYNEQFF.

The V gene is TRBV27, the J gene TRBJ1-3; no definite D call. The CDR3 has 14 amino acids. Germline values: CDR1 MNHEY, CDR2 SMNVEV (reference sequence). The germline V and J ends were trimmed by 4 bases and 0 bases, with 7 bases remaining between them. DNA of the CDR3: TGTGCCAGCAGTTACACCAGCTCTGGAAACACCATATATTTT. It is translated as CASSYTSSGNTIYF.